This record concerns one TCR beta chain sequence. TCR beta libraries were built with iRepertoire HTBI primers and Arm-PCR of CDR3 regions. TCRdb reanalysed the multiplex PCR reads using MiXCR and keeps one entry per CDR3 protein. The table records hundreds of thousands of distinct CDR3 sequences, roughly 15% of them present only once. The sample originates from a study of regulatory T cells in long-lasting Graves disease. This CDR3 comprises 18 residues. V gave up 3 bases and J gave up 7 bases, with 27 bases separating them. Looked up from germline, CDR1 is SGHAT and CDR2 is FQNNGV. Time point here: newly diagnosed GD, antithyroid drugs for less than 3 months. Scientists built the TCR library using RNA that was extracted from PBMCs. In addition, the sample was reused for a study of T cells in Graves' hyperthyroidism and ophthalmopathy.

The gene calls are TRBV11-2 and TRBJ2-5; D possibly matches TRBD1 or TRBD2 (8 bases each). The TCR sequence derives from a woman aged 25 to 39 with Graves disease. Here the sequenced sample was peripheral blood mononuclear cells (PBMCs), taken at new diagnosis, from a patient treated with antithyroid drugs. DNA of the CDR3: TGTGCCAGCAGCTTCCAGGGGGCGTTTACTAGCGGACTGGGGACCCAGTACTTC. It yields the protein CASSFQGAFTSGLGTQYF. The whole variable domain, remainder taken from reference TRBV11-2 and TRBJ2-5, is EAGVAQSPRYKIIEKRQSVAFWCNPISGHATLYWYQQILGQGPKLLIQFQNNGVVDDSQLPKDRFSAERLKGVDSTLKIQPAKLEDSAVYLCASSFQGAFTSGLGTQYFGPGTRLLVL.